This T cell receptor beta chain emerged from a study of long-term antiretroviral therapy in people with HIV. Germline CDR1 reads SEHNR; CDR2 reads FQNEAQ (reference sequence). V lost 6 bases and J lost 2; bases outside the gene matches: 7. The CDR3 covers 14 residues. At the survey level, the v3.0 immunoSEQ assay was run. Profiled with immunoSEQ multiplex PCR; TCRdb holds only in-frame clones, not every one. The sample records 35,000 to 50,000 clones, more than 75% being singletons. The V gene is TRBV7-9, the J gene TRBJ2-7; 7 bases fit TRBD1. The receptor comes from a woman aged 45-59 years with HIV. Sequencing was performed on unsorted PBMCs, taken 0.1 years before starting antiretroviral therapy. The CDR3 nucleotides read TGTGCCAGCAGGCCGGGTGACAGGGCCTACGAGCAGTACTTC. Its translation is CASRPGDRAYEQYF.